What follows describes a single T cell receptor beta chain. Cohort assignment relied on participant-reported clinical history. The data were obtained in a study of blood T cell repertoires in COVID-19. Study processing details: Quantification of nucleated cells was approximated via reference gene primer amplification. Sequencing was performed with immunoSEQ multiplex PCR; in TCRdb, only in-frame clones are kept and a portion is missing. From that table come the V and J calls and clone size; the DNA was used to work out D and trimming. The sample has 350,000 to 400,000 clones, 70% to 90% seen once. The germline V and J ends were trimmed by 3 bases and 5 bases, with 8 bases remaining between them. Germline CDR1 is LNHDA and CDR2 is SQIVND (reference sequence). CDR3 length: 12 amino acids.

The specimen was PBMCs or T cells enriched from blood (not recorded which). J is TRBJ2-7 and V is TRBV19, with a weak D call TRBD2 (6 bases). The sequence was collected from a woman under 40 with acute COVID-19. The DNA for the CDR3 is TGTGCCAGTAGTATGGGAGGTGACGAGCAGTACTTC. Amino acid sequence: CASSMGGDEQYF.